This T cell receptor beta chain was identified in a study of PD-1 blockade in classical Hodgkin lymphoma. Indicated time point: cycle 4 day 1 (C4D1), after six to seven weeks of nivolumab. Each of the patients experienced relapse following autologous stem cell transplantation, and their brentuximab vedotin exposure differed. Purification of CD4+ T cells from thawed PBMCs was performed via magnetic negative selection. Best responses were complete response, partial response or progressive disease. Whole-study results and caveats: Healthy donors were reported to have higher baseline TCR diversity than newly diagnosed patients.

The V and J ends lost 5 bases and 5 bases respectively, with 1 base between them. Germline V CDR1 and CDR2: SEHNR, FQNEAQ (reference sequence). This CDR3 has 10 residues. On this clone: Its specificity is not known.

Some clones are missing from TCRdb's copy, which holds only in-frame ones; the method was immunoSEQ multiplex PCR. The sample consists of 13,000 or so clones, around 83% of them appearing once. This clonotype was sampled from a human donor with classical Hodgkin lymphoma. The chain recombines TRBV7-9 with TRBJ2-1, with unresolved D. The sequencing here drew on CD4+ T cells from blood, taken before the fourth cycle of nivolumab. This chain's CDR3 is CASSHNEQFF. The CDR3 bases are TGTGCCAGCAGCCACAATGAGCAGTTCTTC.